These T cell receptor beta chains were read from a single sample in a study of CD8 T cells in Susac syndrome. TCRdb fed the immunoSEQ multiplex PCR reads into MiXCR, producing one record per CDR3 protein. The sample lists tens of thousands of distinct CDR3 sequences, nearly 96% occurring once. Sequencing was carried out using CD4+ T cells from PBMCs. Receptor source: a human donor with multiple sclerosis. The CDR3 runs from the conserved cysteine through the conserved F or W. A D gene is named only where the DNA matches it firmly. Only some rows state a clone size, as once, few, many or a class for expanded clones.

abundance: -
d_gene: -
v_gene: TRBV24-1
j_gene: TRBJ2-5
len: 12
CDR3aa: CATSDYGETQYF
CDR3nt: TGTGCCACCAGTGATTACGGGGAGACCCAGTACTTC

abundance: -
d_gene: TRBD1
v_gene: TRBV29-1
j_gene: TRBJ2-7
len: 14
CDR3aa: CSVEGTGGSYEQYF
CDR3nt: TGCAGCGTCGAAGGGACAGGGGGCTCCTACGAGCAGTACTTC

abundance: -
d_gene: -
v_gene: TRBV28
j_gene: TRBJ1-2
len: 13
CDR3aa: CASSSPSGYGYTF
CDR3nt: TGTGCCAGCAGTTCCCCCTCTGGCTATGGCTACACCTTC

abundance: once
d_gene: -
v_gene: TRBV7-2
j_gene: TRBJ2-5
len: 14
CDR3aa: CASSTRDGQETQYF
CDR3nt: TGTGCCAGCAGCACCCGGGACGGGCAAGAGACCCAGTACTTC

abundance: -
d_gene: -
v_gene: TRBV20-1
j_gene: TRBJ2-7
len: 11
CDR3aa: CSALTEYEQYF
CDR3nt: TGCAGTGCCCTGACTGAATACGAGCAGTACTTC

abundance: -
d_gene: -
v_gene: TRBV12-3/TRBV12-4
j_gene: TRBJ1-5
len: 15
CDR3aa: CASSLSGEGNQPQHF
CDR3nt: TGTGCCAGCAGTTTGTCGGGGGAGGGCAATCAGCCCCAGCATTTT

abundance: -
d_gene: -
v_gene: TRBV2
j_gene: TRBJ2-1
len: 16
CDR3aa: CASSEDLRGSYNEQFF
CDR3nt: TGTGCCAGCAGTGAAGATTTAAGAGGATCATACAATGAGCAGTTCTTC

abundance: once
d_gene: TRBD1
v_gene: TRBV5-1
j_gene: TRBJ1-2
len: 13
CDR3aa: CASSAGTGSGYTF
CDR3nt: TGCGCCAGCAGCGCAGGGACAGGGAGTGGCTACACCTTC

abundance: -
d_gene: -
v_gene: TRBV29-1
j_gene: TRBJ1-1
len: 14
CDR3aa: CSVASMTQNTEAFF
CDR3nt: TGCAGCGTGGCCTCCATGACACAGAACACTGAAGCTTTCTTT

abundance: once
d_gene: TRBD1
v_gene: TRBV7-9
j_gene: TRBJ2-7
len: 14
CDR3aa: CASNTRDRSYEQYF
CDR3nt: TGTGCCAGCAACACCCGGGACAGGTCCTACGAGCAGTACTTC

abundance: -
d_gene: -
v_gene: TRBV13
j_gene: TRBJ2-1
len: 14
CDR3aa: CASSLRTENNEQFF
CDR3nt: TGTGCCAGCAGCTTAAGGACAGAGAACAATGAGCAGTTCTTC

abundance: -
d_gene: -
v_gene: TRBV20-1
j_gene: TRBJ1-2
len: 14
CDR3aa: CSARDHRTSRGYTF
CDR3nt: TGCAGTGCTAGAGATCACCGGACCTCCAGAGGCTACACCTTC

abundance: once
d_gene: -
v_gene: TRBV5-4
j_gene: TRBJ2-5
len: 17
CDR3aa: CASSSNTATGRAKTQYF
CDR3nt: TGTGCCAGCAGCTCCAACACCGCTACAGGGAGGGCAAAGACCCAGTACTTC

abundance: -
d_gene: TRBD1
v_gene: TRBV20-1
j_gene: TRBJ1-5
len: 20
CDR3aa: CSARDRSGRGPTFSNQPQHF
CDR3nt: TGCAGTGCTAGAGATCGATCAGGCAGGGGGCCCACATTTAGCAATCAGCCCCAGCATTTT

abundance: -
d_gene: -
v_gene: TRBV27
j_gene: TRBJ2-5
len: 15
CDR3aa: CASSFADSRLGTQYF
CDR3nt: TGTGCCAGCAGTTTCGCGGACAGCCGATTGGGGACCCAGTACTTC

abundance: -
d_gene: -
v_gene: TRBV3-1
j_gene: TRBJ1-4
len: 14
CDR3aa: CASSQAGVEEKLFF
CDR3nt: TGTGCCAGCAGCCAAGCTGGGGTGGAGGAAAAACTGTTTTTT

abundance: -
d_gene: TRBD1
v_gene: TRBV7-9
j_gene: TRBJ2-3
len: 14
CDR3aa: CATQGQDGPDTQYF
CDR3nt: TGTGCCACACAGGGGCAGGACGGTCCAGATACGCAGTATTTT

abundance: -
d_gene: -
v_gene: TRBV6-4
j_gene: TRBJ2-2
len: 18
CDR3aa: CASSPSPGDLSNTGELFF
CDR3nt: TGTGCCAGCAGTCCATCCCCGGGGGACCTATCAAACACCGGGGAGCTGTTTTTT

abundance: -
d_gene: -
v_gene: TRBV3-1
j_gene: TRBJ1-2
len: 13
CDR3aa: CASSQGQVVGYTF
CDR3nt: TGTGCCAGCAGCCAAGGACAGGTGGTTGGCTACACCTTC

abundance: -
d_gene: -
v_gene: TRBV28
j_gene: TRBJ2-7
len: 14
CDR3aa: CASSLRPVTYEQYF
CDR3nt: TGTGCCAGCAGTTTAAGGCCCGTCACCTACGAGCAGTACTTC

abundance: once
d_gene: -
v_gene: TRBV20-1
j_gene: TRBJ1-5
len: 14
CDR3aa: CSARDLVAVGPQHF
CDR3nt: TGCAGTGCTAGAGATCTGGTGGCGGTTGGGCCCCAGCATTTT

abundance: -
d_gene: TRBD2
v_gene: TRBV4-3
j_gene: TRBJ2-1
len: 16
CDR3aa: CASSRGRGGSGDEQFF
CDR3nt: TGCGCCAGCAGCCGAGGGCGGGGGGGAAGTGGAGATGAGCAGTTCTTC

abundance: -
d_gene: -
v_gene: TRBV20-1
j_gene: TRBJ2-3
len: 14
CDR3aa: CSAPLGGSTDTQYF
CDR3nt: TGCAGTGCCCCGCTTGGCGGAAGCACAGATACGCAGTATTTT

abundance: once
d_gene: -
v_gene: TRBV28
j_gene: TRBJ1-6
len: 15
CDR3aa: CASRPGTSYNSPLHF
CDR3nt: TGTGCCAGCAGACCCGGGACCTCCTATAATTCACCCCTCCACTTT

abundance: once
d_gene: -
v_gene: TRBV7-2
j_gene: TRBJ2-1
len: 15
CDR3aa: CASSSVVGSYNEQFF
CDR3nt: TGTGCCAGCAGCTCGGTTGTTGGGTCCTACAATGAGCAGTTCTTC

abundance: -
d_gene: TRBD1
v_gene: TRBV20-1
j_gene: TRBJ2-1
len: 15
CDR3aa: CSARNRDRGYNEQFF
CDR3nt: TGCAGTGCTAGAAATCGGGACAGGGGATACAATGAGCAGTTCTTC

abundance: -
d_gene: -
v_gene: TRBV7-2
j_gene: TRBJ2-5
len: 15
CDR3aa: CASSLQPGSQETQYF
CDR3nt: TGTGCCAGCAGCCTCCAGCCGGGGAGCCAAGAGACCCAGTACTTC

abundance: once
d_gene: -
v_gene: TRBV7-6
j_gene: TRBJ2-3
len: 14
CDR3aa: CASSLVVGTDTQYF
CDR3nt: TGTGCCAGCAGCTTAGTCGTGGGCACAGATACGCAGTATTTT

abundance: -
d_gene: TRBD1
v_gene: TRBV7-8
j_gene: TRBJ1-5
len: 14
CDR3aa: CASSPDRVHQPQHF
CDR3nt: TGTGCCAGCAGCCCGGACAGGGTCCATCAGCCCCAGCATTTT

abundance: -
d_gene: -
v_gene: TRBV7-2
j_gene: TRBJ2-7
len: 13
CDR3aa: CASSSPAVGEQYF
CDR3nt: TGTGCCAGCAGCTCCCCTGCAGTCGGCGAGCAGTACTTC

abundance: -
d_gene: TRBD2
v_gene: TRBV7-8
j_gene: TRBJ2-1
len: 15
CDR3aa: CASSPPSGGYNEQFF
CDR3nt: TGTGCCAGCAGCCCCCCTAGCGGGGGGTACAATGAGCAGTTCTTC